This entry lists 18 T cell receptor beta chains sequenced from one sample in a study of T cells after yellow fever vaccination. Via MiXCR, TCRdb re-called the 5' RACE reads, giving one row per CDR3 protein. The sample carries about 120,000 distinct CDR3 sequences, more than 7.5% recorded once. The sequencing used CD8+ T cells sorted from PBMCs, collected 45 days after the yellow fever booster vaccination. All receptors come from a young man who received the YFV17D yellow fever vaccine.

This clonotype came up many times. This rearrangement joins TRBV7-9 to TRBJ2-7; the D gene is possibly TRBD1 (5 bases). Germline V gives CDR1 SEHNR, CDR2 FQNEAQ (reference sequence). The V and J ends lost 5 bases and 0 bases respectively, with 5 bases between them. This CDR3 has 12 amino acids. The CDR3 DNA reads TGTGCCAGCAGCGGACACTCCTACGAGCAGTACTTC. It is translated as CASSGHSYEQYF.

Ten or more counts support this clonotype. V gene TRBV6-5 combines with J gene TRBJ2-1; TRBD1 matches at 11 bases. CDR3 length: 16 residues. Trimming at V came to 4 bases and at J to 10 bases, leaving 12 bases not matched to a gene. Germline V lookup: CDR1 MNHEY, CDR2 SVGAGI. CDR3 DNA sequence: TGTGCCAGCAGTTCGGGGGGGGACAGGGGGAGTGGGGAGCAGTTCTTC. Protein product: CASSSGGDRGSGEQFF.

This clonotype showed up just a few times. This sequence joins TRBV6-2 or TRBV6-3 and TRBJ2-2, with 14 bases that match TRBD2. CDR1 is MNHEY, CDR2 SVGEGT, per germline. The CDR3 covers 21 residues. The V gene end was trimmed by 0 bases and the J gene end by 4 bases; junction bases not matched to a gene: 13. The CDR3 loop reads CASSYSPPHRTSGRITGELFF. CDR3 sequence (DNA): TGTGCCAGCAGTTACTCTCCCCCACACAGGACTAGCGGGAGGATCACCGGGGAGCTGTTTTTT.

The table lists this clonotype with many counts. The chain links TRBV6-2 or TRBV6-3 to TRBJ2-1, with D perhaps TRBD1 (5 bases). The CDR3 loop spans 13 amino acids. V was trimmed by 5 bases and J by 5 bases, leaving 10 bases between them. Germline V gene sequence: CDR1 MNHEY, CDR2 SVGEGT. CDR3 bases: TGTGCCAGCAGTCCCCCGACAGACAATGAGCAGTTCTTC. Amino acids: CASSPPTDNEQFF.

The sample holds many counts of this clonotype. The genes are TRBV20-1 and TRBJ1-1; tentative D call: TRBD1 (6 bases). CDR3 length: 13 residues. Trimming took 3 bases from V and 4 from J, leaving 12 bases between them. The germline CDR1 and CDR2 sequences are DFQATT and SNEGSKA (reference sequence). The CDR3: CSASLTGSTEAFF. In DNA form, the CDR3 reads TGCAGTGCTAGTCTAACAGGGTCCACTGAAGCTTTCTTT.

This clonotype was seen many times. The rearrangement joins TRBV20-1 to TRBJ2-1; 9 bases line up with TRBD1. The germline gives CDR1 DFQATT, CDR2 SNEGSKA (reference sequence). The CDR3 totals 15 residues. The V gene end was trimmed by 4 bases and the J gene end by 3 bases; junction bases not matched to a gene: 7. This CDR3 reads CSATTGGDYYNEQFF. CDR3 nucleotide sequence: TGCAGTGCTACGACAGGGGGAGACTACTACAATGAGCAGTTCTTC.

This clonotype turned up a few times. The chain links TRBV20-1 to TRBJ2-1, with 8 bases fitting TRBD1. There are 17 residues in the CDR3. V shed 0 bases, J shed 10 bases, and the junction held 17 bases outside the gene matches. CDR1 DFQATT and CDR2 SNEGSKA come from the germline V gene (reference sequence). CDR3 amino acids: CSAREAGSLTGVLEQFF. CDR3 DNA: TGCAGTGCTAGAGAGGCCGGATCGTTGACAGGGGTTTTGGAGCAGTTCTTC.

This clonotype was detected ten times or more. The chain recombines TRBV27 with TRBJ2-1, with D hard to call. The CDR3 covers 14 residues. V lost 4 bases and J 0 bases, leaving 7 bases between the germline ends. The germline CDR1 and CDR2 sequences are MNHEY and SMNVEV (reference sequence). This CDR3 is CASSYLTSYNEQFF. CDR3 nucleotide sequence: TGTGCCAGCAGTTATTTGACCTCCTACAATGAGCAGTTCTTC.

Many counts were recorded for this clonotype. The chain carries TRBV10-1 and TRBJ2-7, with a tentative D call TRBD2 (6 bases). Germline CDR1 reads WNHNN; CDR2 reads SYGVQD (reference sequence). The V and J ends lost 4 bases and 2 bases respectively, with 21 bases between them. The CDR3 length is 17 residues. Here the CDR3 reads CASSGMTPSESAYEQYF. The CDR3 coding sequence is TGCGCCAGCAGTGGTATGACGCCTAGCGAGTCCGCCTACGAGCAGTACTTC.

This clonotype was detected many times. The chain recombines TRBV11-2 with TRBJ2-7; 12 nucleotides line up with TRBD2. Germline CDR1 SGHAT, CDR2 FQNNGV. The CDR3 sequence is 18 residues long. J was trimmed by 6 bases and V by 4 bases; bases with no gene match: 16. CDR3 nucleotides: TGTGCCAGCAGCTCCTCTAGCGGGAGGGGGCGGCTTTTACCCGAGCAGTACTTC. Translation gives CASSSSSGRGRLLPEQYF. The entire variable domain, with the rest obtained from reference TRBV11-2 and TRBJ2-7, is as follows: EAGVAQSPRYKIIEKRQSVAFWCNPISGHATLYWYQQILGQGPKLLIQFQNNGVVDDSQLPKDRFSAERLKGVDSTLKIQPAKLEDSAVYLCASSSSSGRGRLLPEQYFGPGTRLTVT.

The table lists this clonotype with many counts. The gene calls are TRBV7-6 and TRBJ2-1; D is uncertain. The CDR3 runs 14 residues. V lost 5 bases, J lost 4 bases, and 12 bases lay in between. Per germline, CDR1 SGHVS and CDR2 FNYEAQ. The CDR3 here is CASSPFSEYNEQFF. The CDR3 DNA reads as TGTGCCAGCAGCCCTTTCTCCGAATACAATGAGCAGTTCTTC. Using reference TRBV7-6 and TRBJ2-1 for the parts outside the CDR3, the full variable domain is GAGVSQSPRYKVTKRGQDVALRCDPISGHVSLYWYRQALGQGPEFLTYFNYEAQQDKSGLPNDRFSAERPEGSISTLTIQRTEQRDSAMYRCASSPFSEYNEQFFGPGTRLTVL.

This clonotype was picked up many times. V gene TRBV20-1 combines with J gene TRBJ2-1, with D unclear. Germline V CDR1 and CDR2: DFQATT, SNEGSKA (reference sequence). Trimming left V 6 bases short and J 1 base short, with 16 bases between. The CDR3 runs 15 residues. The DNA for the CDR3 is TGCAGTGCAAATATCCCAGTCGGGTCCTACAATGAGCAGTTCTTC. As protein: CSANIPVGSYNEQFF.

On this clonotype: A much bigger clone sits one base away, suggesting this may be a read error. In DNA, the CDR3 is TGTGCCACCAGGTCGGCGTCTAAGTATGGCTACACCTTC. This codes for CATRSASKYGYTF. The chain joins TRBV24-1 to TRBJ1-2; no firm D call. CDR1 KGHDR and CDR2 SFDVKD come from the germline V gene. The CDR3 is 13 amino acids.

This clonotype was seen ten or more times. V is TRBV7-9 and J is TRBJ2-3, with 7 bases that match TRBD2. Germline CDR1 is SEHNR and CDR2 is FQNEAQ (reference sequence). The J segment lost 4 bases and the V segment lost 1 base, leaving 5 bases of the junction unmatched. The CDR3 spans 15 residues. Here the CDR3 reads CASSLGGGRSDTQYF. For the CDR3, the DNA is TGTGCCAGCAGCTTAGGCGGCGGGAGATCAGATACGCAGTATTTT.

In this sample, this clonotype turned up many times. This chain links TRBV7-2 with TRBJ2-1; no clear D gene. Germline loops: CDR1 SGHTA, CDR2 FQGNSA. V was cut by 2 bases and J by 5 bases, with 10 bases left in between. The CDR3 is 14 amino acids. CDR3 bases: TGTGCCAGCAGCTTACGGCCCTTCAACAATGAGCAGTTCTTC. Its translation: CASSLRPFNNEQFF.

This clonotype was counted ten times or more. This rearrangement joins TRBV6-2 or TRBV6-3 to TRBJ2-1; D could derive from TRBD1 or TRBD2 (7 bases each). The CDR3 consists of 21 residues. Deletions cut 0 bases from V and 3 bases from J, with 27 bases between. From germline, CDR1 is MNHEY and CDR2 SVGEGT. CDR3 in amino acids: CASSYSRDSQQMAGDYNEQFF. The CDR3, as DNA: TGTGCCAGCAGTTACTCGAGGGACAGCCAGCAAATGGCGGGGGACTACAATGAGCAGTTCTTC.

This clonotype has a handful of counts. The rearrangement links TRBV2 to TRBJ2-4; 8 positions match TRBD2. This CDR3 contains 14 residues. CDR1 and CDR2 (germline): SNHLY, FYNNEI. The CDR3 DNA reads as TGTGCAGCGGGGGCGCAGGGTGACAAAAACATTCAGTACTTC. Translation: CAAGAQGDKNIQYF.

This clonotype was seen a handful of times. The rearrangement joins TRBV3-1 to TRBJ2-3; perhaps TRBD2 as D (6 bases). Trimming took off 0 bases at V and 7 bases at J, with 11 bases between the two ends. CDR3 size: 14 residues. Germline CDR1 is LGHDT and CDR2 is YNNKEL (reference sequence). Here the CDR3 reads CASSQDSGFYTQYF. CDR3 nucleotide sequence: TGTGCCAGCAGCCAAGATAGCGGCTTCTATACGCAGTATTTT.